Included here is one T cell receptor (beta chain) sequence, with context. As originally analysed: Estimates of nucleated cell counts were drawn from the amplification of reference gene primers. Assay: immunoSEQ multiplex PCR; the TCRdb copy retains only in-frame clones and omits some. V and J calls and clone size are as listed in that table; D and trimming were resolved from the DNA. The sample holds 75,000 to 95,000 clones, 65% to 85% seen once. This sample was taken from a study of blood T cell repertoires in COVID-19. Across the study: Spain, Italy and the United States supplied samples that represented acute and convalescent COVID-19.

CDR3 length: 13 residues. V lost 4 bases, J lost 8 bases, and 11 bases lay in between. Germline V gene lookup returns CDR1 SNHLY and CDR2 FYNNEI. The sequencing input was peripheral blood. The receptor's source is a man aged 55 to 69 with acute or convalescent COVID-19. J is TRBJ2-2 and V is TRBV2; D not certain. The DNA of the CDR3 is TGTGCCAGCAGTGTTTTAGCCTCAGGGGAGCTGTTTTTT. The encoded protein is CASSVLASGELFF.